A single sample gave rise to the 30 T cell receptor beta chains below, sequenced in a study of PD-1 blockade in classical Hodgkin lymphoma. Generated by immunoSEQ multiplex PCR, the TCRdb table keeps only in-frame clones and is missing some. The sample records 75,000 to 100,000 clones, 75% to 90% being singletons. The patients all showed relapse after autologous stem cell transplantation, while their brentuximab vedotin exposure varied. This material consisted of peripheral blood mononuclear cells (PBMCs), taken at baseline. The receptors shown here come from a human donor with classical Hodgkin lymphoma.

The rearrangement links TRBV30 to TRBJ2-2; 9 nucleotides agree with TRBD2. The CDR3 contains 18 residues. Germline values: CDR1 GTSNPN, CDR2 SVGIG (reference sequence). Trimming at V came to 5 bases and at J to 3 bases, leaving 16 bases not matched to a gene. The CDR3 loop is CAWDSLWVAGADTGELFF. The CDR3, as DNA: TGTGCCTGGGATTCTCTCTGGGTAGCGGGAGCCGACACCGGGGAGCTGTTTTTT.

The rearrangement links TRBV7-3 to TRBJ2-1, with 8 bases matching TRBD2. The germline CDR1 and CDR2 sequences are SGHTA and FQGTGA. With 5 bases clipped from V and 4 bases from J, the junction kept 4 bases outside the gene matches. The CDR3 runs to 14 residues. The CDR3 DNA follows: TGTGCCAGCAGCCCTAGCGGGCGTTACAATGAGCAGTTCTTC. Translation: CASSPSGRYNEQFF.

CDR3 in amino acids: CASSERAVLMNTEAFF. Written as DNA, the CDR3 is TGTGCCAGCAGCGAGAGGGCAGTACTAATGAACACTGAAGCTTTCTTT. V gene TRBV2 combines with J gene TRBJ1-1; D gene unclear. The CDR3 has 16 residues. Trimming shortened V by 6 bases and J by 0 bases, and 17 bases separated the two germline ends. The germline gives CDR1 SNHLY, CDR2 FYNNEI.

The CDR3 sequence: CASIAGSSYNEQFF. In DNA, the CDR3 is TGTGCCAGCATAGCGGGGAGCTCCTACAATGAGCAGTTCTTC. V is TRBV2 and J is TRBJ2-1, with TRBD2 matching 8 bases. The V gene's germline CDR1 is SNHLY and CDR2 FYNNEI. V dropped 7 bases and J dropped 0; count of bases not matched to a gene: 2. The CDR3 totals 14 residues.

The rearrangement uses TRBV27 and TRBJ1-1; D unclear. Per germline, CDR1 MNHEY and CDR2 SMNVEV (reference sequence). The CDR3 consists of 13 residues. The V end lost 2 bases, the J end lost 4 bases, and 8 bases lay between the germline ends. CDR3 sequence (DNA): TGTGCCAGCAGTTTACGGGTCTTCACTGAAGCTTTCTTT. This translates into CASSLRVFTEAFF.

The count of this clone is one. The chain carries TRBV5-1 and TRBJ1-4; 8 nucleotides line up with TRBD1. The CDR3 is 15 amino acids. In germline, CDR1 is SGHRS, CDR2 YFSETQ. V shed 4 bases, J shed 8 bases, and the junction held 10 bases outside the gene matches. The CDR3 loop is CASSLRTGQEEKLFF. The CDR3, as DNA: TGCGCCAGCAGCCTGCGGACAGGGCAGGAGGAAAAACTGTTTTTT.

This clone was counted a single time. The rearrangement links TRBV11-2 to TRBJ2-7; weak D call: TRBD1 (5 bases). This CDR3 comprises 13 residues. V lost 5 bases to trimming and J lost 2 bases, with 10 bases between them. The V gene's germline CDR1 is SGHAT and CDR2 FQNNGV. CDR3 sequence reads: CASSRGRTYEQYF. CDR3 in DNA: TGTGCCAGCAGCAGGGGTAGGACCTACGAGCAGTACTTC.

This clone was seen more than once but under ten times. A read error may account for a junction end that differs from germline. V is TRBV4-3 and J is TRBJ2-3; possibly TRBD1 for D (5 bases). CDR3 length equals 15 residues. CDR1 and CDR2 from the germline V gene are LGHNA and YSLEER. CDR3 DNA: TGCGCCAGCAGCCAGGCCGGTTGGGGCACGGATACGCAGTATTTT. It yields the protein CASSQAGWGTDTQYF.

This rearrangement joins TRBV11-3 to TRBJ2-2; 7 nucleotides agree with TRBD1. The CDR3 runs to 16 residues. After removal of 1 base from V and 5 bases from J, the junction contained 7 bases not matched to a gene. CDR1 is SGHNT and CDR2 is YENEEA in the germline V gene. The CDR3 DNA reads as TGTGCCAGCAGCTTAGGAGGGGGCGGCCGGACCGGGGAGCTGTTTTTT. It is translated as CASSLGGGGRTGELFF.

CDR3 coding DNA: TGTGCCAGTAGTACCGACAGGATCCTTGGCTACACCTTC. This translates into CASSTDRILGYTF. The chain employs TRBV19 and TRBJ1-2; tentatively, D is TRBD1 (6 bases). CDR3 size: 13 residues. The V and J ends lost 4 bases and 7 bases respectively, with 13 bases between them. Germline CDR1 LNHDA, CDR2 SQIVND (reference sequence).

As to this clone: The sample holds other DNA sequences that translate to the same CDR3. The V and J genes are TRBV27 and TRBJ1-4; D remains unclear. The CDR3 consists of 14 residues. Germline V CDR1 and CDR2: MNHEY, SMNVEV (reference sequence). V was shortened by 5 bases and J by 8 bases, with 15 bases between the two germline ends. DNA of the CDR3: TGTGCCAGCAGTCCCCGGGGAGTTGTAGAAAAACTGTTTTTT. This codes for CASSPRGVVEKLFF.

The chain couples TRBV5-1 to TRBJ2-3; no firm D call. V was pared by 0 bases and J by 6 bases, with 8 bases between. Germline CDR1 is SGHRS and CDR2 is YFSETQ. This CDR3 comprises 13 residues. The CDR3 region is CASSLEGWDTQYF. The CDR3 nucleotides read TGCGCCAGCAGCTTGGAGGGCTGGGATACGCAGTATTTT.

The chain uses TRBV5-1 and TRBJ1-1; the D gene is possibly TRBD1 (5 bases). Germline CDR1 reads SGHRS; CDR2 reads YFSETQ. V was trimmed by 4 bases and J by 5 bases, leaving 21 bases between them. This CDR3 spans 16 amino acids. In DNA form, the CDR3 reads TGCGCCAGCAGCCCCGCACCCCCGACTGGGGGGACTGAAGCTTTCTTT. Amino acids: CASSPAPPTGGTEAFF.

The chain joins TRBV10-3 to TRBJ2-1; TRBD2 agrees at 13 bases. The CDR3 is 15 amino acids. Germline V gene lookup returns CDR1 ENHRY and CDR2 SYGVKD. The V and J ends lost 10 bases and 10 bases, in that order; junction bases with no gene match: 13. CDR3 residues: CATALLAGGPDEQFF. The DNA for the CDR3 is TGTGCCACCGCTCTACTAGCGGGAGGGCCGGACGAGCAGTTCTTC.

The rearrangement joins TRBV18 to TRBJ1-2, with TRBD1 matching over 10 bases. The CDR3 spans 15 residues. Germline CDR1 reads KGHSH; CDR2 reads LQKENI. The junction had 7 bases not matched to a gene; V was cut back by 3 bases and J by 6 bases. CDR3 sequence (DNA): TGTGCCAGCTCACCGGCGGGGACAGGGGAGGATGGCTACACCTTC. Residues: CASSPAGTGEDGYTF.

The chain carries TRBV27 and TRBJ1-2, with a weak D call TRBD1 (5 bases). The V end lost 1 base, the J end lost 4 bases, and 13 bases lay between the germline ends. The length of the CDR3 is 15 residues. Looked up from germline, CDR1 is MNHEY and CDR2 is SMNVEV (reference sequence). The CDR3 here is CASSLYAGMGYGYTF. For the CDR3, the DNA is TGTGCCAGCAGTTTATACGCAGGGATGGGCTATGGCTACACCTTC.

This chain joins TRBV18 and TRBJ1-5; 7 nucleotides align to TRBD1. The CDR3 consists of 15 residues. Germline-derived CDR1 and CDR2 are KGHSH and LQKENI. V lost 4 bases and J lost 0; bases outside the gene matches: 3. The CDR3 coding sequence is TGTGCCAGCTCACTCGACAGGGATAGCAATCAGCCCCAGCATTTT. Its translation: CASSLDRDSNQPQHF.

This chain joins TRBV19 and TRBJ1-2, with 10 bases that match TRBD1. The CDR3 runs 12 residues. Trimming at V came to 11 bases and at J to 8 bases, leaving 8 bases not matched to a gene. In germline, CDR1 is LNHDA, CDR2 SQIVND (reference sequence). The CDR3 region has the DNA TGTGCCGCGTGGGGGACAGGGGACGGCTACACCTTC. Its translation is CAAWGTGDGYTF.

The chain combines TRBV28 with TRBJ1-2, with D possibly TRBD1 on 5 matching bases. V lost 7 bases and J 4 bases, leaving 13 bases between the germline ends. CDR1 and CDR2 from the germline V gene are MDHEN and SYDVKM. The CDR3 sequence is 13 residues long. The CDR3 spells CASKRRGVYGYTF. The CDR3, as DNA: TGTGCCAGCAAACGTCGGGGGGTCTATGGCTACACCTTC.

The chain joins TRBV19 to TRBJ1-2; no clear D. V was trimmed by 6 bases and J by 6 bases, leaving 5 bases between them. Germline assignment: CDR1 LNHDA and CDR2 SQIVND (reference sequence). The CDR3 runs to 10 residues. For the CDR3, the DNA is TGTGCCAGTAGCCGGGATGGCTACACCTTC. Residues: CASSRDGYTF.

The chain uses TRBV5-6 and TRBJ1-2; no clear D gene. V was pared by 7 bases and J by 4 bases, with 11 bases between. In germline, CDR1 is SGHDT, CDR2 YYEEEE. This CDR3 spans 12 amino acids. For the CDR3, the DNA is TGTGCCAGCGGTGAATGGTCCTATGGCTACACCTTC. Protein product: CASGEWSYGYTF.

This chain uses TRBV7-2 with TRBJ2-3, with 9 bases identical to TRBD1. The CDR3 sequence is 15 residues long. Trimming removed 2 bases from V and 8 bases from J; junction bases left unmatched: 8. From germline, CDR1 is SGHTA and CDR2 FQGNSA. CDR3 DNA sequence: TGTGCCAGCAGCTTACTCGGACAGGGGAGTGGTACGCAGTATTTT. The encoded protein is CASSLLGQGSGTQYF. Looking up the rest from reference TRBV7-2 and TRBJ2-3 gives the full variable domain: GAGVSQSPSNKVTEKGKDVELRCDPISGHTALYWYRQSLGQGLEFLIYFQGNSAPDKSGLPSDRFSAERTGGSVSTLTIQRTQQEDSAVYLCASSLLGQGSGTQYFGPGTRLTVL.

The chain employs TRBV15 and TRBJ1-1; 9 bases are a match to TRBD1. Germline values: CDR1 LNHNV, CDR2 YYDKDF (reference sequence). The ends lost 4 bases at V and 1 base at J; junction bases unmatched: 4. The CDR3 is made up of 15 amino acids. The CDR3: CATSNPGQGNTEAFF. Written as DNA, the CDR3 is TGTGCCACCAGCAACCCGGGACAGGGGAACACTGAAGCTTTCTTT.

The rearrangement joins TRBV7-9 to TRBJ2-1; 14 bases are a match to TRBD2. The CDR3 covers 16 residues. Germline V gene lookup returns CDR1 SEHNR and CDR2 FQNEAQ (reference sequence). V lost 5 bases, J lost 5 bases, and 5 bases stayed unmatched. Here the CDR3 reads CASSLPTSGRDNEQFF. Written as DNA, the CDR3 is TGTGCCAGCAGCCTACCGACTAGCGGGAGGGACAATGAGCAGTTCTTC.

The CDR3 DNA follows: TGTGCCAGCAGTTATGAGGGGGAAGAGCAGTACTTC. Protein sequence: CASSYEGEEQYF. The chain has TRBV6-5 and TRBJ2-7; D may be TRBD1 (6 bases). CDR1 is MNHEY and CDR2 is SVGAGI in the germline V gene. Trimming shortened V by 3 bases and J by 7 bases, and 10 bases separated the two germline ends. The CDR3 is made up of 12 amino acids.

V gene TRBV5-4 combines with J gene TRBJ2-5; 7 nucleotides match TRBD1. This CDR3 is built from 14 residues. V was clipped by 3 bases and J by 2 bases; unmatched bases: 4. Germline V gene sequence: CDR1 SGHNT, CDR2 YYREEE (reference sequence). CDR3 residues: CASSWEQGQETQYF. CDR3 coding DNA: TGTGCCAGCAGCTGGGAACAGGGGCAAGAGACCCAGTACTTC.

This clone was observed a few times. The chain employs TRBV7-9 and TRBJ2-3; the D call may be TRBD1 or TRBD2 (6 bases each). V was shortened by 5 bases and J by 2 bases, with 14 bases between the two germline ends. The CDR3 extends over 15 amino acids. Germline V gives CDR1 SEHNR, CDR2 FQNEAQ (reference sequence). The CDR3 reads CASSMPGAHTDTQYF. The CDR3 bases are TGTGCCAGCAGCATGCCGGGGGCCCACACAGATACGCAGTATTTT.

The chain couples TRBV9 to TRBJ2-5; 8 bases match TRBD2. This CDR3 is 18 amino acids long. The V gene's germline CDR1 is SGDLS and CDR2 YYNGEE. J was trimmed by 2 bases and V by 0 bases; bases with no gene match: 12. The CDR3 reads CASSVVGGAVAGQETQYF. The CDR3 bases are TGTGCCAGCAGCGTAGTAGGTGGGGCGGTAGCGGGGCAAGAGACCCAGTACTTC.

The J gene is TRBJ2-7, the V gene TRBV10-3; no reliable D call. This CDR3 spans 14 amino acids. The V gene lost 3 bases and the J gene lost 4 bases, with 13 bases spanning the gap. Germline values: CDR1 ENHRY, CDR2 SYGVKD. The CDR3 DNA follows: TGTGCCATCAGTGAAACAGCTGCCTCGTACGAGCAGTACTTC. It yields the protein CAISETAASYEQYF.

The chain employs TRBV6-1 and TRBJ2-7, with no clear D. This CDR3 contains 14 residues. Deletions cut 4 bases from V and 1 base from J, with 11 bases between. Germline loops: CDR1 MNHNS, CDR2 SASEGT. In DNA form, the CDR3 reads TGTGCCAGCAGTGGACTCCCCGGGTCCTACGAGCAGTACTTC. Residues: CASSGLPGSYEQYF.